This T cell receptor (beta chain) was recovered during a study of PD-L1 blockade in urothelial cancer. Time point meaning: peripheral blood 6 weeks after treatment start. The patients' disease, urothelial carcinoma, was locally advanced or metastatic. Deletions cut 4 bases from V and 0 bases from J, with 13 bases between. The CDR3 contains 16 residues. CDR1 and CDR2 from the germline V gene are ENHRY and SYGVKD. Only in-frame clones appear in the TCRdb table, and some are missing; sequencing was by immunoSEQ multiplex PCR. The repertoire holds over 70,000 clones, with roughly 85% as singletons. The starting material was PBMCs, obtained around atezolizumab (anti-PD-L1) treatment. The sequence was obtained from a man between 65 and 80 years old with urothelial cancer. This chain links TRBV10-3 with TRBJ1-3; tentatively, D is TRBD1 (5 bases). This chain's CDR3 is CAISGIGGTSGNTIYF. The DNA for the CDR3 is TGTGCCATCAGTGGAATAGGAGGGACCTCTGGAAACACCATATATTTT.